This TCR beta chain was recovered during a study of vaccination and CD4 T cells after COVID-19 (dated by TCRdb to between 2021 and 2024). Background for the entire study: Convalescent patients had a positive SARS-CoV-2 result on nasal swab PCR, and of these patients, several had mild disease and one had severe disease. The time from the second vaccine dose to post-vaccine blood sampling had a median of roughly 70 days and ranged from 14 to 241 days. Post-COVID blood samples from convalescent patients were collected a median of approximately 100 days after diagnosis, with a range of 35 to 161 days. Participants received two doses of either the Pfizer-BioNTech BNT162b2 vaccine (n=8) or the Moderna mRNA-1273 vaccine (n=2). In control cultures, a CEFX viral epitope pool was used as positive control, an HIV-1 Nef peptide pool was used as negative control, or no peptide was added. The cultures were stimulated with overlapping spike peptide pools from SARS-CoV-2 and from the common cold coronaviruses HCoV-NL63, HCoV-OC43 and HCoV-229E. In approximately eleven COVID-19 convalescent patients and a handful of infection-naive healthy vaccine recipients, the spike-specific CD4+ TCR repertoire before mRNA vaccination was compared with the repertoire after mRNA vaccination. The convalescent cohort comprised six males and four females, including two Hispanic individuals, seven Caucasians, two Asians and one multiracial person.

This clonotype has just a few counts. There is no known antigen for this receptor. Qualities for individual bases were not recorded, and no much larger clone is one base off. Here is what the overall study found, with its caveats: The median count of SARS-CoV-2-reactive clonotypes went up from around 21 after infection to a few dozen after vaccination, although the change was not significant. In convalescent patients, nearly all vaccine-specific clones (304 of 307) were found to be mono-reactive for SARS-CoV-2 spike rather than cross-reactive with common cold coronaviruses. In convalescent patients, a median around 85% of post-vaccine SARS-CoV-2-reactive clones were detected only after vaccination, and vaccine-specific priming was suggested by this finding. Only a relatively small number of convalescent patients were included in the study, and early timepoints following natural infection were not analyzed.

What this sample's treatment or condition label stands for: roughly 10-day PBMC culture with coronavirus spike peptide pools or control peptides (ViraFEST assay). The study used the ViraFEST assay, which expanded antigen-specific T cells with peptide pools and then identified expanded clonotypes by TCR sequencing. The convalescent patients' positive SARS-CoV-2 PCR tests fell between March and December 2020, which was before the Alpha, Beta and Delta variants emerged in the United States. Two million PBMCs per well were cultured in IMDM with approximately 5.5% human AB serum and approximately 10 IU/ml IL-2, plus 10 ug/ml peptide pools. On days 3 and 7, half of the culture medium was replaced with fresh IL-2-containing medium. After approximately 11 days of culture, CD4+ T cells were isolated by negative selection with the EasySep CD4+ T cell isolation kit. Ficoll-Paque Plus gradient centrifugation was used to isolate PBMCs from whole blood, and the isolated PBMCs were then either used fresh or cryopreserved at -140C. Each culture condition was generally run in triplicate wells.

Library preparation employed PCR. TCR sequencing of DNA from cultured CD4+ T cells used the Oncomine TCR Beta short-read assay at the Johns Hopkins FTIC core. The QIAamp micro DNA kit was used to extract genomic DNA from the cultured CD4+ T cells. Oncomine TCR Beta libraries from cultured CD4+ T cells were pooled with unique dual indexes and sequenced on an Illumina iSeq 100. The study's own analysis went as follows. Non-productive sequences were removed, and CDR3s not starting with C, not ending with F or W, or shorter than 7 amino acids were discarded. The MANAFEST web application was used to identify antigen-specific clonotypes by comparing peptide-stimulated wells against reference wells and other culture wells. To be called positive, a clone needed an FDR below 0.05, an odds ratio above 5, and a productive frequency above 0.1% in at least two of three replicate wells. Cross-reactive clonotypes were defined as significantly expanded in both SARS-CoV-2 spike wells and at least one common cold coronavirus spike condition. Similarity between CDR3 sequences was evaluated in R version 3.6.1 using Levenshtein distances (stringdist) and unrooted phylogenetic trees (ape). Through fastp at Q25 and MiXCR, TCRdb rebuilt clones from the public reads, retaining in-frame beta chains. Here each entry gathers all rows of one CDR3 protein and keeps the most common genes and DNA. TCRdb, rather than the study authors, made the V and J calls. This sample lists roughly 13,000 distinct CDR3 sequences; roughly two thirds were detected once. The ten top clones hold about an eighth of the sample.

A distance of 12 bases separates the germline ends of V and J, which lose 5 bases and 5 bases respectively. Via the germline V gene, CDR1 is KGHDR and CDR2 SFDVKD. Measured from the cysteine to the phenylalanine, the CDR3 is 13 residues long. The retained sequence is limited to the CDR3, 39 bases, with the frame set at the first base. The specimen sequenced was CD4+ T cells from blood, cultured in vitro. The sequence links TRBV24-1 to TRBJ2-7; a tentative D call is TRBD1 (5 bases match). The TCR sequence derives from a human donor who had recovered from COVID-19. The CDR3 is CATSGQGLDEQYF. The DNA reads TGTGCCACCAGTGGGCAGGGCCTGGACGAGCAGTACTTC.